This TCR beta chain stems from a study of healthy donors' naive CD4 and CD8 T cells. TCR libraries were built from approximately 520 ng of total RNA by linear amplification. TCRdb reanalysed the reads using MiXCR and keeps one entry per CDR3 protein. The sample lists approximately 200,000 distinct CDR3 sequences; around 80% were seen once. The study's findings and limits: Positive CDR3 charge linked to CD4+ cells, negative to CD8+ cells.

Between the trimmed V and J ends, which lost 1 base and 4 bases, there was a span of 16 bases. The length of the CDR3 is 16 residues. Germline assignment: CDR1 MNHEY and CDR2 SMNVEV (reference sequence). The table lists this clonotype with a count of one. Its antigen is unknown. The sequenced sample consisted of naive CD4+ and CD8+ T cells sorted from blood, pooled from several donors. The TCR comes from a pool of human donors in good health; the sample pools cells from several healthy donors. The chain recombines TRBV27 with TRBJ1-1; possible D gene TRBD1, 5 bases. In nucleotides, the CDR3 is TGTGCCAGCAGTTTATTCGGCACCAGGGTGGGCACTGAAGCTTTCTTT. This sequence encodes CASSLFGTRVGTEAFF.